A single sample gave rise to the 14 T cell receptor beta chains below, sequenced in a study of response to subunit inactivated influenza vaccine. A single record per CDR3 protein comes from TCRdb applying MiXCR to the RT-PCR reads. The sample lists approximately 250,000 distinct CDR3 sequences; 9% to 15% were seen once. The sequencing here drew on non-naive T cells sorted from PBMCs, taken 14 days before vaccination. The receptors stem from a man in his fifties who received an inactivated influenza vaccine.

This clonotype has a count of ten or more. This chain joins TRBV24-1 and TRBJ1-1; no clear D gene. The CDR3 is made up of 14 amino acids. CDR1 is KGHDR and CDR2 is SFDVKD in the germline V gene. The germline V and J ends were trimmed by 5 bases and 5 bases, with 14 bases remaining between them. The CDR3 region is CATSVPERRTEAFF. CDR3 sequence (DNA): TGTGCCACCAGTGTTCCCGAGCGACGGACTGAAGCTTTCTTT.

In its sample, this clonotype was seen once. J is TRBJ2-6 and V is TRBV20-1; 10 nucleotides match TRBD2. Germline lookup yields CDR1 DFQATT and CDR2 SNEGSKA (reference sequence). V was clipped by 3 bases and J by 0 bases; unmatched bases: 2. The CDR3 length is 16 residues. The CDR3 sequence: CSASPSGSSGANVLTF. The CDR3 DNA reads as TGCAGTGCTAGTCCTAGCGGGAGCTCTGGGGCCAACGTCCTGACTTTC.

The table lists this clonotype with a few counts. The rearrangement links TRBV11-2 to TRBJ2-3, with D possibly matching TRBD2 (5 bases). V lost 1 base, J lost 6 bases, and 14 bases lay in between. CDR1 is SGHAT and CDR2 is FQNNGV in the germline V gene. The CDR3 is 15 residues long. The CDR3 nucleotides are TGTGCCAGCAGCTTAGTCCCTAGCTTTACCGATACGCAGTATTTT. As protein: CASSLVPSFTDTQYF. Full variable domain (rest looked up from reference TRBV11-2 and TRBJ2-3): EAGVAQSPRYKIIEKRQSVAFWCNPISGHATLYWYQQILGQGPKLLIQFQNNGVVDDSQLPKDRFSAERLKGVDSTLKIQPAKLEDSAVYLCASSLVPSFTDTQYFGPGTRLTVL.

The DNA for the CDR3 is TGCAGTGCTGGCGGGGGGGTAGCCAAAAACATTCAGTACTTC. It is translated as CSAGGGVAKNIQYF. J is TRBJ2-4 and V is TRBV20-1, with 9 bases identical to TRBD2. V trimming: 5 bases; J trimming: 0 bases; junction bases outside the gene matches: 2. The CDR3 has 14 residues. Germline V lookup: CDR1 DFQATT, CDR2 SNEGSKA (reference sequence).

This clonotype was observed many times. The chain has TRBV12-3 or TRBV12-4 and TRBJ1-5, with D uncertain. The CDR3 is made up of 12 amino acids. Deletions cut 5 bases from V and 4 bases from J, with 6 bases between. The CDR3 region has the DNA TGTGCCAGCAGTCGTAAGAATCAGCCCCAGCATTTT. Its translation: CASSRKNQPQHF.

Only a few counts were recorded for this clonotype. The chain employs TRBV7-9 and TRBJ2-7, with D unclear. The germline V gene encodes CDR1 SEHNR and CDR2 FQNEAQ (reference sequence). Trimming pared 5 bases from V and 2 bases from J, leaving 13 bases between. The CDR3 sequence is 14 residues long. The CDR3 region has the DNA TGTGCCAGCAGCGAAGTAAGAAAACCCTACGAGCAGTACTTC. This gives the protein CASSEVRKPYEQYF.

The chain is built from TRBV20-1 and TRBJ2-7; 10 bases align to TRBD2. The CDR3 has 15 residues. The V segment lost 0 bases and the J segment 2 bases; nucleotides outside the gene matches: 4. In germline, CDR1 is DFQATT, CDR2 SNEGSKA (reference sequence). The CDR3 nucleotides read TGCAGTGCTAGAGATCTAGCGGGAGAGGCCTACGAGCAGTACTTC. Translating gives CSARDLAGEAYEQYF.

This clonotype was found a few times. DNA for the CDR3: TGTGCCAGCAGCGGAATGGTAATTCACGGGGAGCTGTTTTTT. Translated: CASSGMVIHGELFF. The chain couples TRBV5-6 to TRBJ2-2; D remains unclear. V gave up 4 bases and J gave up 7 bases, with 14 bases separating them. This CDR3 is 14 amino acids long. The germline CDR1 and CDR2 sequences are SGHDT and YYEEEE.

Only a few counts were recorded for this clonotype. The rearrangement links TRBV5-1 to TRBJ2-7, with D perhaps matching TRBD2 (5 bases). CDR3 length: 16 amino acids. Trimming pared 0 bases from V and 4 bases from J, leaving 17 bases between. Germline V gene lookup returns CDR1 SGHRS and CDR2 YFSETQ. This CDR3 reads CASSLGKGSGYYEQYF. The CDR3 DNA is TGCGCCAGCAGCTTGGGGAAGGGATCGGGGTATTACGAGCAGTACTTC.

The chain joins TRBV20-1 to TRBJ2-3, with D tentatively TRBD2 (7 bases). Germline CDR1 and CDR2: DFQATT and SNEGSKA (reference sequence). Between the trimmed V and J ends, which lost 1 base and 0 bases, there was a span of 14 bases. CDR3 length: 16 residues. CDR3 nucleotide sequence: TGCAGTGCTAGAGTATTCGGGGGGCAAAGCACAGATACGCAGTATTTT. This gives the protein CSARVFGGQSTDTQYF.

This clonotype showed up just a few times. In DNA form, the CDR3 reads TGCAGTGCCGGACCTCCTGGGCGAGAGACCCAGTACTTC. Translation gives CSAGPPGRETQYF. This chain connects TRBV20-1 to TRBJ2-5; no clear D. Per germline, CDR1 DFQATT and CDR2 SNEGSKA (reference sequence). V lost 6 bases, J lost 4 bases, and 15 bases lay in between. The CDR3 length is 13 residues.

The CDR3 DNA follows: TGTGCCAGCAGCTTAGGGACAGGGGGTCCCCTAACGGTGGATGAGCAGTTCTTC. Its translation is CASSLGTGGPLTVDEQFF. This rearrangement joins TRBV28 to TRBJ2-1; 11 bases are shared with TRBD1. The CDR3 is 18 residues long. With V trimmed by 6 bases and J by 8 bases, 18 bases remained unmatched. Looked up from germline, CDR1 is MDHEN and CDR2 is SYDVKM.

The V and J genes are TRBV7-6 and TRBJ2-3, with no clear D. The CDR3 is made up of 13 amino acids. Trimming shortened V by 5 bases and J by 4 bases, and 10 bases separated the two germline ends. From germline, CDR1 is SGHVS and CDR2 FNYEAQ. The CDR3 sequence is CASSAREADTQYF. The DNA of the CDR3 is TGTGCCAGCAGCGCCCGAGAGGCAGATACGCAGTATTTT. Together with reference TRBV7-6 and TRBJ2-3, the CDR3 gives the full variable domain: GAGVSQSPRYKVTKRGQDVALRCDPISGHVSLYWYRQALGQGPEFLTYFNYEAQQDKSGLPNDRFSAERPEGSISTLTIQRTEQRDSAMYRCASSAREADTQYFGPGTRLTVL.

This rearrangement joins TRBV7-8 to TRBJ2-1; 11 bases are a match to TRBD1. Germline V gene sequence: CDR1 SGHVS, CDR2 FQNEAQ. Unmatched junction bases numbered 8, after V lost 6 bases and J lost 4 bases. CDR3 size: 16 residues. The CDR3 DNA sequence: TGTGCCAGCAGTTTAACCGGGACAGGGGGGTACAATGAGCAGTTCTTC. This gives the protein CASSLTGTGGYNEQFF.